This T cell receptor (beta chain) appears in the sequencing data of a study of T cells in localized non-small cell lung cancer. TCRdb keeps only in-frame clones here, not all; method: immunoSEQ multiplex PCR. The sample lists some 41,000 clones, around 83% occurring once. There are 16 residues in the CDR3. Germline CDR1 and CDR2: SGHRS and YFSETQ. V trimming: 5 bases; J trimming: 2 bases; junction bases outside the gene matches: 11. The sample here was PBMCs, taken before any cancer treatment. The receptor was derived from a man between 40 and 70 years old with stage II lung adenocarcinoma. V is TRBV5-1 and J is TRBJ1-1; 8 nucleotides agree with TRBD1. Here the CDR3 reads CASSYGTGLFNTEAFF. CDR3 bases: TGCGCCAGCAGTTATGGGACAGGCCTTTTTAACACTGAAGCTTTCTTT.